This T cell receptor beta chain was sequenced for a study of tumor and adjacent non-tumor tissue in lung cancer. Background on the study: Patients were aged roughly 30 to 76, 10 men and 4 to 6 women, stage I to III.

Three rounds of nested PCR, following a modified ARM-PCR protocol, produced the TCRbeta library. MiXCR was run by TCRdb on the multiplex PCR reads, yielding one entry per CDR3 protein. The table records 70,000 to 90,000 distinct CDR3 sequences, more than 60% of them present only once. After removal of 3 bases from V and 13 bases from J, the junction contained 14 bases not matched to a gene. This CDR3 is 13 amino acids long. Germline V lookup: CDR1 DFQATT, CDR2 SNEGSKA (reference sequence). Concerning this clonotype itself: What it binds is not known.

RNA was extracted from bulk tissue without any cell sorting. Chemotherapy-naive patients with new lung cancer underwent thoracic surgery in China, August–late 2014. Study conclusions and caveats: TCR diversity was significantly greater in tumor than normal lung tissue. Higher tumor TCR diversity was associated with shorter survival.

The chain joins TRBV20-1 to TRBJ2-7, with 8 bases that match TRBD1. Sequencing was performed on lung tumor tissue. This receptor was taken from a woman between 45 and 60 years old with non-small cell lung cancer. The CDR3 loop is CSARGTGNYEKYF. The CDR3 DNA reads as TGCAGTGCTAGGGGGACAGGCAACTACGAGAAATACTTC.